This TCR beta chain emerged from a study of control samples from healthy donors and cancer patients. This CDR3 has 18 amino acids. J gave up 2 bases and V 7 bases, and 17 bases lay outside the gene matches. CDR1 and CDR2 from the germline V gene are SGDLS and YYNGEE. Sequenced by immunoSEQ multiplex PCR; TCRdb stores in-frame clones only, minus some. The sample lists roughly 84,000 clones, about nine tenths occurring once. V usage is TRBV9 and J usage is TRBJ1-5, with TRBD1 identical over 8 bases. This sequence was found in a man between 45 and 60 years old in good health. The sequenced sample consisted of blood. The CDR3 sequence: CASSAGQAVFLGNQPQHF. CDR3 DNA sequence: TGTGCCAGCTCTGCGGGACAGGCAGTATTTCTGGGCAATCAGCCCCAGCATTTT.